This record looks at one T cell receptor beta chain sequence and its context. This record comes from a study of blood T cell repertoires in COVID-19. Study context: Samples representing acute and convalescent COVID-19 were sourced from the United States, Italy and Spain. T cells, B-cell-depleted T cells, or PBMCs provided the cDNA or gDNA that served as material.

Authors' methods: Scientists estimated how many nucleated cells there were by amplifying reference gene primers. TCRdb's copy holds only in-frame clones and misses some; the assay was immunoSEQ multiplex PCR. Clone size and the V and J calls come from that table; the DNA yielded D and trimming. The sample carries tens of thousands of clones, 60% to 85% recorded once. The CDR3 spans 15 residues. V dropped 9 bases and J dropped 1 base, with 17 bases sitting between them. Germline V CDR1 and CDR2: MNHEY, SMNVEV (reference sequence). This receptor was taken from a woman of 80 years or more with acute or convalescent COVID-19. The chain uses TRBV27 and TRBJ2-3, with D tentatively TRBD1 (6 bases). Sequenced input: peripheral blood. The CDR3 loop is CASTTGDTRTDTQYF. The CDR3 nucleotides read TGTGCCAGTACGACTGGGGACACTCGCACAGATACGCAGTATTTT.